This T cell receptor beta chain was identified during a study of cytomegalovirus exposure and HLA in healthy donors. As for the study in general: Sequencing of some 190 million T cells in an earlier analysis found 95 million to 120 million unique TCR beta sequences.

This CDR3 has 13 amino acids. Germline loops: CDR1 MNHEY, CDR2 SMNVEV (reference sequence). Trimming cost V 6 bases and J 0 bases, with 6 bases left between them. The PCR had 60 Vbeta and 13 Jbeta primers. The data were produced by immunoSEQ multiplex PCR, yet TCRdb's version contains in-frame clones alone and is incomplete. The sample contains tens of thousands of clones, 65% to 70% of which appear only once. The TCR sequence derives from a woman in her forties or fifties in good health and CMV-seropositive. The sample consisted of PBMCs. The V call is TRBV27, the J call TRBJ1-3, with D unclear. CDR3 protein: CASRVSSGNTIYF. The CDR3, as DNA: TGTGCCAGCAGAGTGAGCTCTGGAAACACCATATATTTT.